This TCR beta chain was identified in a study of blood T cell repertoires in COVID-19. The CDR3 extends over 14 amino acids. CDR1 MDHEN and CDR2 SYDVKM come from the germline V gene. Trimming shortened V by 4 bases and J by 5 bases, and 12 bases separated the two germline ends. Assignment of participants to cohorts was predicated upon participant-reported clinical history. Authors' analysis steps: Amplification of reference gene primers provided the estimated nucleated cell counts. TCRdb's table, derived via immunoSEQ multiplex PCR, lists solely in-frame clones and lacks some. D and trimming come from the DNA, and the V and J calls and clone size come from that table. The table shows around 260,000 clones, with approximately 92% occurring only once.

Sequenced input: PBMCs or T cells enriched from blood (not recorded which). This chain joins TRBV28 and TRBJ1-5, with D perhaps TRBD1 (6 bases). The receptor was isolated from a woman in her thirties who had recovered from COVID-19. CDR3: CASSYQGKHQPQHF. The CDR3, as DNA: TGTGCCAGCAGTTACCAGGGGAAACATCAGCCCCAGCATTTT.